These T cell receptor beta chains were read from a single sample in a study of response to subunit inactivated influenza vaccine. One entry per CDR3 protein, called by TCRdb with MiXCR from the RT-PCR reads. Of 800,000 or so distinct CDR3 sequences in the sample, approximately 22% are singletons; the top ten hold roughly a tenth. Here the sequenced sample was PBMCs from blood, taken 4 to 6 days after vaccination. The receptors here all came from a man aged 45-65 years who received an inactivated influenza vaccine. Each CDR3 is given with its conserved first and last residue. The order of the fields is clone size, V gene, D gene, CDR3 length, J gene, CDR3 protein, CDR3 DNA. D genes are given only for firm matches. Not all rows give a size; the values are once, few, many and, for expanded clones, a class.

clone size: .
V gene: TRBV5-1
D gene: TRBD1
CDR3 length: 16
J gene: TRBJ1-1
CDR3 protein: CASSIGTNSGGTEAFF
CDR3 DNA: TGCGCCAGCAGCATCGGGACTAACTCAGGGGGCACTGAAGCTTTCTTT

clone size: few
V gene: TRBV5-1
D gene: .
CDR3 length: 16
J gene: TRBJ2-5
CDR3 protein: CASHSTPRTREETQYF
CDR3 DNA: TGCGCCAGCCACAGCACCCCTCGGACTCGCGAAGAGACCCAGTACTTC

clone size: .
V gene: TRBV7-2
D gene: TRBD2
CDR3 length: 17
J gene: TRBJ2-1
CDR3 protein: CASSSLSQRGGYNEQFF
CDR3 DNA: TGTGCCAGCAGCTCCCTCTCCCAGCGGGGGGGCTACAATGAGCAGTTCTTC

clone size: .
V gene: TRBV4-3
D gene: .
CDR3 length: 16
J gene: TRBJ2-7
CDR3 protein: CASSQELDSSSYEQYF
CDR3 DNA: TGCGCCAGCAGCCAGGAGCTCGACTCGTCCTCCTACGAGCAGTACTTC

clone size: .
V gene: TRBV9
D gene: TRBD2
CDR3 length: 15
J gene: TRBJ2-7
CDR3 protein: CASSVDSSGSYEQYF
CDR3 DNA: TGTGCCAGCAGCGTAGATTCTAGCGGAAGCTACGAGCAGTACTTC

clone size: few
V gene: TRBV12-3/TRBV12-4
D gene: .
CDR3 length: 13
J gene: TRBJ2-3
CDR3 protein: CASSPGVADTQYF
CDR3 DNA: TGTGCCAGCAGTCCGGGGGTGGCAGATACGCAGTATTTT

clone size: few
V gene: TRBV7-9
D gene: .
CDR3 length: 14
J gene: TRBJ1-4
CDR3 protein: CASSAASTNEKLFF
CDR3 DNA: TGTGCCAGCAGTGCCGCCTCAACTAATGAAAAACTGTTTTTT

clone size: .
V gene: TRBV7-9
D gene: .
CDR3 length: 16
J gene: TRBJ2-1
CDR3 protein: CASSFTGRGAYNEQFF
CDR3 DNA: TGTGCCAGCAGCTTTACAGGGAGGGGGGCCTACAATGAGCAGTTCTTC

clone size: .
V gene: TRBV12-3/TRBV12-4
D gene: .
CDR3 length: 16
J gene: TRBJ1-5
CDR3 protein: CASSLGAGIVVQPQHF
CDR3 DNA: TGTGCCAGCAGTTTAGGGGCAGGGATAGTAGTGCAGCCCCAGCATTTT

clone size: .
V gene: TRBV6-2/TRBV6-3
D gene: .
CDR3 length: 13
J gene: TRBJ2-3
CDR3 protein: CASSDRGRDTQYF
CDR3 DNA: TGTGCCAGCAGTGATAGGGGTAGGGATACGCAGTATTTT

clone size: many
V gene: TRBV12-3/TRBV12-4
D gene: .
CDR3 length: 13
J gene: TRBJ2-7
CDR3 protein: CASSWGDKYEQYF
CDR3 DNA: TGTGCCAGCAGTTGGGGGGACAAATACGAGCAGTACTTC

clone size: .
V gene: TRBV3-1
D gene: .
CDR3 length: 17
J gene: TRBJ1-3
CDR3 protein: CASSPLHRVFAGNTIYF
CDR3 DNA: TGTGCCAGCAGCCCCCTCCACAGGGTGTTCGCTGGAAACACCATATATTTT

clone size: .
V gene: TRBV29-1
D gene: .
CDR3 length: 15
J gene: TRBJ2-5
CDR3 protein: CSVPFRGPPRETQYF
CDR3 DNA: TGCAGCGTGCCGTTCCGGGGGCCACCCAGAGAGACCCAGTACTTC

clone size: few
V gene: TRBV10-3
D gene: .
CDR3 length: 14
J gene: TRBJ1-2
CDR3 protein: CAISEATGHYGYTF
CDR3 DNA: TGTGCCATCTCGGAGGCGACGGGTCACTATGGCTACACCTTC

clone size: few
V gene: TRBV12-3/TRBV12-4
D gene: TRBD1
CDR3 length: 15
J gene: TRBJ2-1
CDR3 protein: CASSLTGGLGNEQFF
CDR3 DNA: TGTGCCAGCAGTTTAACAGGGGGCCTAGGCAATGAGCAGTTCTTC

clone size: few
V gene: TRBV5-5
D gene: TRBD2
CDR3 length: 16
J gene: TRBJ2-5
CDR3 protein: CASSTGTSGNQETQYF
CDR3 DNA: TGTGCCAGCAGCACCGGGACTAGCGGGAACCAAGAGACCCAGTACTTC

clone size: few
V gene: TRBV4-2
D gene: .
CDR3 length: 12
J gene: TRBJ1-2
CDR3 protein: CASSQPIAGYTF
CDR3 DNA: TGTGCCAGCAGCCAACCAATCGCTGGCTACACCTTC

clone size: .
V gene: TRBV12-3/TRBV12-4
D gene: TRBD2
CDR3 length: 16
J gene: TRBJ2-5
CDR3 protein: CASSLGIREGEETQYF
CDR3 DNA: TGTGCCAGCAGTTTAGGCATTCGGGAGGGGGAGGAGACCCAGTACTTC

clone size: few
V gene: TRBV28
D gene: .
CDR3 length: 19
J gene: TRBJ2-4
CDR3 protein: CASFQPGLGSSIAKNIQYF
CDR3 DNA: TGTGCCAGTTTCCAACCGGGATTAGGGAGCAGCATAGCCAAAAACATTCAGTACTTC

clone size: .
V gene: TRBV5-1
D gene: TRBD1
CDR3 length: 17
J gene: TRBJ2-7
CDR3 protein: CASSLRDRGFNSYEQYF
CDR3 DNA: TGCGCCAGCAGTCTTCGGGACAGGGGATTTAACTCCTACGAGCAGTACTTC

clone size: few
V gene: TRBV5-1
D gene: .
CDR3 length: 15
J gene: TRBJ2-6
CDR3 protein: CASSSGARRANVLTF
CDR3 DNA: TGCGCCAGCAGCTCTGGAGCAAGGAGGGCCAACGTCCTGACTTTC

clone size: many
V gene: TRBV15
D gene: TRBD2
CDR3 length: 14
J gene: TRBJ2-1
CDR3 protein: CATTYGTTYNEQFF
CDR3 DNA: TGTGCCACCACCTACGGGACTACCTACAATGAGCAGTTCTTC

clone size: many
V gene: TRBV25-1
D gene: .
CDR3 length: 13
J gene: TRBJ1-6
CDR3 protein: CASSTHQDSPLHF
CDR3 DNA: TGTGCCAGCAGTACTCATCAGGATTCACCCCTCCACTTT

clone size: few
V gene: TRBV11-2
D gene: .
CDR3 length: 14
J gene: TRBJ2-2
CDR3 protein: CASSLSWATGELFF
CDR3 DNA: TGTGCCAGCAGCTTATCATGGGCCACCGGGGAGCTGTTTTTT

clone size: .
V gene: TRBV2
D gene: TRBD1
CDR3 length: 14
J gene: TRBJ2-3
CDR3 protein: CASKEDRGTDTQYF
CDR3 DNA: TGTGCCAGCAAAGAAGACAGGGGAACAGATACGCAGTATTTT

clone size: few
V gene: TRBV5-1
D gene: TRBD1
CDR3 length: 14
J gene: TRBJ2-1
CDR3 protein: CASSGQGANNEQFF
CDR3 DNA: TGCGCCAGCAGCGGGCAGGGGGCGAATAATGAGCAGTTCTTC

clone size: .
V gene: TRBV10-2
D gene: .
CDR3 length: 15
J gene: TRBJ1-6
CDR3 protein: CASSEGLGAGSPLHF
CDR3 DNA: TGCGCCAGCAGTGAGGGGTTAGGGGCCGGTTCACCCCTCCACTTT

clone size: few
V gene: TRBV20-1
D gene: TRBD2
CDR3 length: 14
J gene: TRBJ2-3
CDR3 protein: CSAILAGTTDTQYF
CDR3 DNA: TGCAGTGCTATTCTAGCGGGGACCACAGATACGCAGTATTTT

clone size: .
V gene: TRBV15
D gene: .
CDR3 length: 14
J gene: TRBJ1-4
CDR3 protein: CATSSGGTDEKLFF
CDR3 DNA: TGTGCCACCAGCAGTGGGGGGACGGATGAAAAACTGTTTTTT

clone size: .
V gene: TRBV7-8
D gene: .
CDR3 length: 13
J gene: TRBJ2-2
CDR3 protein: CASSFTSIGELFF
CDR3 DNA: TGTGCCAGCAGCTTTACTAGCATTGGGGAGCTGTTTTTT

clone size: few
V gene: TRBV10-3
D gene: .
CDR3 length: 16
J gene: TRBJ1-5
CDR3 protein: CAISEGGAGSNQPQHF
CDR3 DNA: TGTGCCATCAGTGAGGGAGGGGCTGGGAGCAATCAGCCCCAGCATTTT

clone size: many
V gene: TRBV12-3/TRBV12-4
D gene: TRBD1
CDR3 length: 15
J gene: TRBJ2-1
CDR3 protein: CASSLGDSSYNEQFF
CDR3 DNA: TGTGCCAGCAGTTTGGGGGACAGCTCCTACAATGAGCAGTTCTTC

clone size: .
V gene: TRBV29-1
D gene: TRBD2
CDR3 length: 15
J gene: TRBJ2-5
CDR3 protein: CSVEEGTSRSETQYF
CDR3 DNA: TGCAGCGTTGAAGAGGGGACTAGCAGGAGTGAGACCCAGTACTTC

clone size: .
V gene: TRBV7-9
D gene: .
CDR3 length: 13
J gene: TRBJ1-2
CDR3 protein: CASSSGPHYGYTF
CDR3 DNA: TGTGCCAGCAGCTCCGGACCGCACTATGGCTACACCTTC

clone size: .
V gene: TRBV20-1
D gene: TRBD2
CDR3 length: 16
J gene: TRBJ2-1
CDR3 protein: CIASKAGGYLDNEQFF
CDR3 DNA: TGCATTGCTAGCAAAGCGGGAGGTTATCTAGACAATGAGCAGTTCTTC

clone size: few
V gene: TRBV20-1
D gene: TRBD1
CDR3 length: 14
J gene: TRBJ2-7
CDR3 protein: CSASEGTGQYEQYF
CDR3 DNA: TGCAGTGCTAGTGAGGGGACAGGGCAATACGAGCAGTACTTC

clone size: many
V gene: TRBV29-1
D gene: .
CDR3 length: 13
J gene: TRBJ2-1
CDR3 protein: CSVEDDTYNEQFF
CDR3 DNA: TGCAGCGTTGAAGATGACACGTACAATGAGCAGTTCTTC

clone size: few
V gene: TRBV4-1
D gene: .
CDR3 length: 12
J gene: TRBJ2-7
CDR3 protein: CASSHASYEQYF
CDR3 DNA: TGCGCCAGCAGCCATGCTTCCTACGAGCAGTACTTC

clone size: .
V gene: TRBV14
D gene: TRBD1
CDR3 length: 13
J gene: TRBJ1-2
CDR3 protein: CASSWTGYNGYTF
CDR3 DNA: TGTGCCAGCAGCTGGACAGGCTATAATGGCTACACCTTC

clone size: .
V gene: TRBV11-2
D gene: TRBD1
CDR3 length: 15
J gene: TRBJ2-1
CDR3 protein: CASSPAQGAYNEQFF
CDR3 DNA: TGTGCCAGCAGCCCTGCACAGGGGGCGTACAATGAGCAGTTCTTC

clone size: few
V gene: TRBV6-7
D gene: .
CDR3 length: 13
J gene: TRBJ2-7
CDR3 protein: CASSYSYRVGYVF
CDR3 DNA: TGTGCCAGCAGTTACTCGTATAGAGTAGGATATGTCTTC

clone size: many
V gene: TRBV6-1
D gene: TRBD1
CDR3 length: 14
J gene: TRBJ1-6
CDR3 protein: CASRQQGDNSPLHF
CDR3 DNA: TGTGCCAGCAGGCAACAGGGGGATAATTCACCCCTCCACTTT

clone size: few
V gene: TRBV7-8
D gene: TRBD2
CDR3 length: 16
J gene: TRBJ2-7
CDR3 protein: CASSWGAGAISYEQYF
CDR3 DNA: TGTGCCAGCAGCTGGGGAGCGGGGGCCATCTCCTACGAGCAGTACTTC

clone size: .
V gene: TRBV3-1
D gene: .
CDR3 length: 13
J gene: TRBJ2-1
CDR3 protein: CASSQDFYNEQFF
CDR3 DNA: TGTGCCAGCAGCCAAGACTTCTACAATGAGCAGTTCTTC

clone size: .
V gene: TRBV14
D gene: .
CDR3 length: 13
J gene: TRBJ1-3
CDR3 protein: CASSQSGRHLEYF
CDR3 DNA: TGTGCCAGCAGCCAATCAGGGAGACACCTCGAATATTTT

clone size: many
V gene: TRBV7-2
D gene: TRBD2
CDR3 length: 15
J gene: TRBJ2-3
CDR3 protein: CASSLAGDSTDTQYF
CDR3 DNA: TGTGCCAGCAGCTTGGCGGGGGATAGCACAGATACGCAGTATTTT

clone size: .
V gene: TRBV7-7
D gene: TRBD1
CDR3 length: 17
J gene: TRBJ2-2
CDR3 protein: CASSFAPYDRDTGELFF
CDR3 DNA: TGTGCCAGCAGCTTTGCCCCCTACGACAGGGACACCGGGGAGCTGTTTTTT

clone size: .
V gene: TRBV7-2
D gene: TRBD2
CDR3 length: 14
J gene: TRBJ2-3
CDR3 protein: CASSLGREVSGQYF
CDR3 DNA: TGTGCCAGCAGCTTGGGGCGGGAGGTCTCGGGGCAGTATTTT

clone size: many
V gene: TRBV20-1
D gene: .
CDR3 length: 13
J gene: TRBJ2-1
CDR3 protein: CSAAEQTYNEQFF
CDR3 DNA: TGCAGTGCTGCCGAACAGACCTACAATGAGCAGTTCTTC

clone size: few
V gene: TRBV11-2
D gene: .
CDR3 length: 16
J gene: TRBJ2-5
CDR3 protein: CASAMRAGQGGETQYF
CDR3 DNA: TGTGCCAGCGCTATGAGGGCGGGGCAGGGCGGTGAGACCCAGTACTTC

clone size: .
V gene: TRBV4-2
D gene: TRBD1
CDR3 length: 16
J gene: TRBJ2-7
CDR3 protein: CASSQEKTGAVAQQYF
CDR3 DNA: TGTGCCAGCAGCCAAGAGAAGACAGGGGCCGTGGCCCAGCAGTACTTC

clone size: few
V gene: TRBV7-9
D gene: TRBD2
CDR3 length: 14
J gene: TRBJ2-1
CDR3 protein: CASSLIGGGGEQFF
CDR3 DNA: TGTGCCAGCAGCTTAATCGGGGGGGGCGGTGAGCAGTTCTTC

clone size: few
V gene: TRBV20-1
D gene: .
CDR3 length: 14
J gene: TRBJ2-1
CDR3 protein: CSARDRSPNNEQFF
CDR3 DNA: TGCAGTGCTAGAGATAGGAGTCCCAATAATGAGCAGTTCTTC

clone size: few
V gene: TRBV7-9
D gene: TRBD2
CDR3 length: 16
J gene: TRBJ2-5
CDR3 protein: CASSSGLADLQETQYF
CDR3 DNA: TGTGCCAGCAGCTCTGGACTAGCGGACCTCCAAGAGACCCAGTACTTC

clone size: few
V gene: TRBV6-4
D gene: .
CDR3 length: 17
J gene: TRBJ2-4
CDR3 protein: CASSLTRAGAISNIQYF
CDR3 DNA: TGTGCCAGCAGTCTAACTCGGGCGGGGGCAATCTCAAACATTCAGTACTTC

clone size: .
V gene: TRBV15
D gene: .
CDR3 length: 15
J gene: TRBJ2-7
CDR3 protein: CATGYRLVGVGEQYF
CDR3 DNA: TGTGCCACAGGTTATCGGTTAGTGGGGGTCGGCGAGCAGTACTTC

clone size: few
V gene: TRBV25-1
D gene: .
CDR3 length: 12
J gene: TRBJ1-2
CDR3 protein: CASSRGKYGYTF
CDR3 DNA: TGTGCCAGCAGCCGAGGGAAGTATGGCTACACCTTC

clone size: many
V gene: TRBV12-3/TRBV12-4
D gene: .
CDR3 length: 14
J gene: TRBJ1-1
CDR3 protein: CASSYGGENTEAFF
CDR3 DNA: TGTGCCAGCAGTTATGGAGGAGAGAACACTGAAGCTTTCTTT

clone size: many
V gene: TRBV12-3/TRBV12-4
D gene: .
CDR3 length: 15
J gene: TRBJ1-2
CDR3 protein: CASSAYRADGYGYTF
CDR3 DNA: TGTGCCAGCAGTGCGTACAGGGCCGACGGCTATGGCTACACCTTC

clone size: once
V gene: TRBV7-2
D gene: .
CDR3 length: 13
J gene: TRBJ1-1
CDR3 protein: CASSSGRGTEAFF
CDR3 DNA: TGTGCCAGCAGTTCAGGGAGAGGCACTGAAGCTTTCTTT